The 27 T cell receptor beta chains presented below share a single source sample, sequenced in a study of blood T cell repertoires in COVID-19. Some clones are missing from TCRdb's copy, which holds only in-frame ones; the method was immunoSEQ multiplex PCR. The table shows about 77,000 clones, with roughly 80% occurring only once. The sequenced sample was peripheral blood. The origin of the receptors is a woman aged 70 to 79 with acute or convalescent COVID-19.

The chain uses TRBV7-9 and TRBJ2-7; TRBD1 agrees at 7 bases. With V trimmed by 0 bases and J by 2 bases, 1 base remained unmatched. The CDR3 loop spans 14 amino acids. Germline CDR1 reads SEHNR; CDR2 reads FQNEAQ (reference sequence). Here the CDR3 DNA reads TGTGCCAGCAGCTTAGCGGGACAGACCTACGAGCAGTACTTC. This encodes CASSLAGQTYEQYF. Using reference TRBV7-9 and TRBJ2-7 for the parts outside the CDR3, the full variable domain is DTGVSQNPRHKITKRGQNVTFRCDPISEHNRLYWYRQTLGQGPEFLTYFQNEAQLEKSRLLSDRFSAERPKGSFSTLEIQRTEQGDSAMYLCASSLAGQTYEQYFGPGTRLTVT.

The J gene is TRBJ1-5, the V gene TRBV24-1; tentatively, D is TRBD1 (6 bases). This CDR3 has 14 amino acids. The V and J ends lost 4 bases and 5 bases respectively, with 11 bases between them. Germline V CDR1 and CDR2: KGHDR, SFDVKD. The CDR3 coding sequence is TGTGCCACCAGTGACCGGGGGGGCCATCAGCCCCAGCATTTT. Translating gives CATSDRGGHQPQHF.

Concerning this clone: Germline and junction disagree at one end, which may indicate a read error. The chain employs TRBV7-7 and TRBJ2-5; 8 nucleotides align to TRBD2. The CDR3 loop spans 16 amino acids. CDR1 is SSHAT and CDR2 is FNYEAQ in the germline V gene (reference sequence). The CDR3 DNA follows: TGTGCTAGCAGCTTAGCACCCGGGGGGGCCGCAGAGACCCAGTACTTC. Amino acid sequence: CASSLAPGGAAETQYF.

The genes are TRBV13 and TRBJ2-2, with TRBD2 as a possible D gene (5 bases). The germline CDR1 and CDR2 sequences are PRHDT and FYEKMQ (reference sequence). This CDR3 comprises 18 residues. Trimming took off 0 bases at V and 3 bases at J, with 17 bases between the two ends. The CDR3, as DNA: TGTGCCAGCAGCTTAGGCCTTCTGACTGTGGGAGACACCGGGGAGCTGTTTTTT. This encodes CASSLGLLTVGDTGELFF.

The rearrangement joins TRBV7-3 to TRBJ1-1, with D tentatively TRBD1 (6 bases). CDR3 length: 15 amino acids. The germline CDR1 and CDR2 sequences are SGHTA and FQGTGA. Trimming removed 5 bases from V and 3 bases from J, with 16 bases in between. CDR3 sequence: CASSPTGREHTEAFF. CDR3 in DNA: TGTGCCAGCAGCCCCACAGGGAGGGAGCACACTGAAGCTTTCTTT.

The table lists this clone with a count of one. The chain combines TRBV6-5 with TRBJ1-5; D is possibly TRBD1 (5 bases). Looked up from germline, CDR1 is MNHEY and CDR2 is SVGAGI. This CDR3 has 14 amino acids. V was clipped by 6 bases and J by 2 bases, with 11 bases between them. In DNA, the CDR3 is TGTGCCAGCAGGGAGGGGAGCGGCAATCAGCCCCAGCATTTT. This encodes CASREGSGNQPQHF.

The CDR3 nucleotides are TGCAGCGTCGGGGACTGGGCCTACGAGCAGTACTTC. The encoded protein is CSVGDWAYEQYF. The chain employs TRBV29-1 and TRBJ2-7; D may be TRBD2 (6 bases). Germline CDR1 reads SQVTM; CDR2 reads ANQGSEA. The CDR3 covers 12 residues. V lost 6 bases to trimming and J lost 2 bases, with 11 bases between them.

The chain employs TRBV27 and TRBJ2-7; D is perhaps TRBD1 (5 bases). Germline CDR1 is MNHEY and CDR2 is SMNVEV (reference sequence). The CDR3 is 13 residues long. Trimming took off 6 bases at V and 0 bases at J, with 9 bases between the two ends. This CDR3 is CASRSGNSYEQYF. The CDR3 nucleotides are TGTGCCAGCAGATCAGGGAACTCCTACGAGCAGTACTTC.

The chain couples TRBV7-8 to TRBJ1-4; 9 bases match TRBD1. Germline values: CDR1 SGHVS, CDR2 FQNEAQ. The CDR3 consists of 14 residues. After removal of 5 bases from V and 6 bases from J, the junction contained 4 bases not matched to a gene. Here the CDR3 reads CASSQWTGDEKLFF. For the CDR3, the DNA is TGTGCCAGCAGCCAATGGACAGGGGATGAAAAACTGTTTTTT. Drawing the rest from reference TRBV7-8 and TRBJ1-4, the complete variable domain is GAGVSQSPRYKVAKRGQDVALRCDPISGHVSLFWYQQALGQGPEFLTYFQNEAQLDKSGLPSDRFFAERPEGSVSTLKIQRTQQEDSAVYLCASSQWTGDEKLFFGSGTQLSVL.

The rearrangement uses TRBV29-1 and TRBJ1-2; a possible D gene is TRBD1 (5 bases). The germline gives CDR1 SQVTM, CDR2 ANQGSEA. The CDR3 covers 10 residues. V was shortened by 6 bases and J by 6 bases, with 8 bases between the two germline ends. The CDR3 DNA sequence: TGCAGCGTGGGGCACAATGGCTACACCTTC. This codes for CSVGHNGYTF.

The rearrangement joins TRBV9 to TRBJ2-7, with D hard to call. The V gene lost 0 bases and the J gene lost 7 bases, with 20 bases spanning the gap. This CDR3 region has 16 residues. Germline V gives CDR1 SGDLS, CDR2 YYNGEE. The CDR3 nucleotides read TGTGCCAGCAGCGTAGCTTTTACTACCTCCTCCCGGGAGCAGTACTTC. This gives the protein CASSVAFTTSSREQYF.

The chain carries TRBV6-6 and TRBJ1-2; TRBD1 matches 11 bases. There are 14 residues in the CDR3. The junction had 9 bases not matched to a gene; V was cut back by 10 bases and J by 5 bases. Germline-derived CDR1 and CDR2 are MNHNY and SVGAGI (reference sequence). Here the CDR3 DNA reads TGTGCCACCACAGCCGGGACAGGGGGATATGGCTACACCTTC. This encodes CATTAGTGGYGYTF.

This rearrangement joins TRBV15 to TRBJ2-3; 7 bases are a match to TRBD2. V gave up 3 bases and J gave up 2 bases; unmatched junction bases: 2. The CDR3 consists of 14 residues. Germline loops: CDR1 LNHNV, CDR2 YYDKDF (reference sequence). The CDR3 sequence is CATSSAGDTDTQYF. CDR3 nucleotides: TGTGCCACCAGCAGCGCGGGGGACACAGATACGCAGTATTTT.

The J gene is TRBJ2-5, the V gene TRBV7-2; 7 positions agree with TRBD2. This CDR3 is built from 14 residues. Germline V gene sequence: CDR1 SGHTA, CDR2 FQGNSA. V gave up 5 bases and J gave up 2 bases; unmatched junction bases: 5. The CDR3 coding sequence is TGTGCCAGCAGCGCCGGGACTATTCAAGAGACCCAGTACTTC. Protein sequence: CASSAGTIQETQYF.

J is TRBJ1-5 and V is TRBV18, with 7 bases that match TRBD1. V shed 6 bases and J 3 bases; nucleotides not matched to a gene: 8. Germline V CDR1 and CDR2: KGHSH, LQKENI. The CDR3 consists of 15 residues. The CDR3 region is CASSIGQEINQPQHF. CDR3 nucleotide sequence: TGTGCCAGCTCCATCGGACAGGAGATCAATCAGCCCCAGCATTTT.

In DNA form, the CDR3 reads TGTGCCAGCAGCCTTCACCCCAGGGACAGGGGGCGTGGGTACGAGCAGTACTTC. Translated, it gives CASSLHPRDRGRGYEQYF. The chain joins TRBV7-9 to TRBJ2-7; 12 bases agree with TRBD1. Unmatched junction bases numbered 15, after V lost 5 bases and J lost 4 bases. The germline V gene has CDR1 SEHNR and CDR2 FQNEAQ (reference sequence). The CDR3 length is 18 residues.

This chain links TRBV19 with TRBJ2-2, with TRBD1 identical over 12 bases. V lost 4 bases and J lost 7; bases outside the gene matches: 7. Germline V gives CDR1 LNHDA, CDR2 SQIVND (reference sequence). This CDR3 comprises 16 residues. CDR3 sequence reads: CASSNWDRGPDGELFF. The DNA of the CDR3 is TGTGCCAGTAGTAACTGGGACAGGGGGCCGGACGGGGAGCTGTTTTTT. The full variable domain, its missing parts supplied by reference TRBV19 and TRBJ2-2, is DGGITQSPKYLFRKEGQNVTLSCEQNLNHDAMYWYRQDPGQGLRLIYYSQIVNDFQKGDIAEGYSVSREKKESFPLTVTSAQKNPTAFYLCASSNWDRGPDGELFFGEGSRLTVL.

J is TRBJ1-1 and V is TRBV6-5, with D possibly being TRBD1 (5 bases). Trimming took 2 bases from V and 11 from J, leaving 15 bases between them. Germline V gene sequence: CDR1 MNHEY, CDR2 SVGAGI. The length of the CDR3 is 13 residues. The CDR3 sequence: CASSYGRGSPAFF. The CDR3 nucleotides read TGTGCCAGCAGTTACGGGAGGGGATCTCCCGCTTTCTTT.

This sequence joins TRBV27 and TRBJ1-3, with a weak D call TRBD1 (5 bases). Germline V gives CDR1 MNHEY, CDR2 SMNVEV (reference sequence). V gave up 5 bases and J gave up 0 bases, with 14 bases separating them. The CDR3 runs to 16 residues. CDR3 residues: CASSPLGVLSGNTIYF. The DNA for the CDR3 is TGTGCCAGCAGTCCCCTAGGGGTCCTCTCTGGAAACACCATATATTTT.

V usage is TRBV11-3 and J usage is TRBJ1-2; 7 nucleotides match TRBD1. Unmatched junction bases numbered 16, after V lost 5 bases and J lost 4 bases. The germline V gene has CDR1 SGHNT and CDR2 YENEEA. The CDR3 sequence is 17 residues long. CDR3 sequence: CASSLTPDRAGGYGYTF. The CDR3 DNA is TGTGCCAGCAGCCTGACCCCCGACAGGGCTGGTGGCTATGGCTACACCTTC.

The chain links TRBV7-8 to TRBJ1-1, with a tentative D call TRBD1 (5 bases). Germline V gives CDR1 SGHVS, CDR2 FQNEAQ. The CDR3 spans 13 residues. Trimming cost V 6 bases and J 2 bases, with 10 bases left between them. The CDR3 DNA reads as TGTGCCAGCAGTTGGACACAAAACACTGAAGCTTTCTTT. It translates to CASSWTQNTEAFF.

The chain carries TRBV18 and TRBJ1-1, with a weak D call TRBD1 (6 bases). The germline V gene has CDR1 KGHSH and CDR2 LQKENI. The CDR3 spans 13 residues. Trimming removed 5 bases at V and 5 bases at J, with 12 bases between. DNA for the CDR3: TGTGCCAGCTCAGGGGGCAGGGGAACTGAAGCTTTCTTT. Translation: CASSGGRGTEAFF.

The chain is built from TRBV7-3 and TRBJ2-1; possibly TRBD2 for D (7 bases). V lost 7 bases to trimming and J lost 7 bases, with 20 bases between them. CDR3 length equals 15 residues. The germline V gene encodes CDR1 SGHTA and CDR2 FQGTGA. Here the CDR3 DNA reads TGTGCCAGCACGCTCGAGAGGGGGGGAGAAAATGAGCAGTTCTTC. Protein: CASTLERGGENEQFF.

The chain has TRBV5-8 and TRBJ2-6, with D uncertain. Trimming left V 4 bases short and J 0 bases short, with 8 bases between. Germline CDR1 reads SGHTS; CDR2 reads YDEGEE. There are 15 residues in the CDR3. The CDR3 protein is CASSPRLSGANVLTF. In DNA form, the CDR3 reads TGTGCCAGCAGCCCAAGACTCTCTGGGGCCAACGTCCTGACTTTC.

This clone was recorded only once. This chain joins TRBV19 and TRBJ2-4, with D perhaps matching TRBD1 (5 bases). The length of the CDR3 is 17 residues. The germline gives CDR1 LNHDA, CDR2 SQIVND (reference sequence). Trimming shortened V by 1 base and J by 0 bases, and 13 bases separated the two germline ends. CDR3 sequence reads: CASSIGRGSVAKNIQYF. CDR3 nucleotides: TGTGCCAGTAGTATAGGAAGGGGATCTGTAGCCAAAAACATTCAGTACTTC.

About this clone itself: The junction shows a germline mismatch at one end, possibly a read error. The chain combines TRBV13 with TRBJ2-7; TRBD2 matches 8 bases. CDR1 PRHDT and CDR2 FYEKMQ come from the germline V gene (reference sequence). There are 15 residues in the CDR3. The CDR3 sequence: CARSLPGGGVYEQYF. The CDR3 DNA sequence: TGTGCCCGCAGCTTGCCGGGGGGGGGCGTCTACGAGCAGTACTTC.

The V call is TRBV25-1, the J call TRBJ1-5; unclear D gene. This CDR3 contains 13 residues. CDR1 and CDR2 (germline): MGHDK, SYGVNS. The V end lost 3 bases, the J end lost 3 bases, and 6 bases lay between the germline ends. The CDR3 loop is CASSDSNNQPQHF. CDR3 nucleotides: TGTGCCAGCAGTGATAGTAACAATCAGCCCCAGCATTTT.